Below are 30 T cell receptor beta chains sequenced from a single sample in a study of PD-L1 blockade in urothelial cancer. Only in-frame clones appear in the TCRdb table, and some are missing; sequencing was by immunoSEQ multiplex PCR. The data show about 70,000 clones, less than 90% seen once. The source material was PBMCs, sampled around atezolizumab (anti-PD-L1) treatment. These receptor sequences come from a man between 70 and 80 years old with urothelial cancer.

For the CDR3, the DNA is TGTGCCAGCTCACCACGAGGTTTGGCTCACTTCATGAACACTGAAGCTTTCTTT. This sequence encodes CASSPRGLAHFMNTEAFF. The V gene is TRBV18, the J gene TRBJ1-1; D unclear. Germline CDR1 KGHSH, CDR2 LQKENI. There are 18 residues in the CDR3. Trimming removed 1 base from V and 0 bases from J, with 18 bases in between.

This clone appeared a few times. This chain links TRBV18 with TRBJ2-7, with a tentative D call TRBD2 (6 bases). V lost 5 bases, J lost 2 bases, and 16 bases lay in between. This CDR3 is 15 amino acids long. CDR1 and CDR2 (germline): KGHSH, LQKENI. CDR3 sequence: CASSGWGLPPYEQYF. In DNA, the CDR3 is TGTGCCAGCTCAGGATGGGGACTGCCACCCTACGAGCAGTACTTC.

This clone was detected only a few times. This CDR3 reads CASGLGTGVGTEAFF. As DNA, the CDR3 is TGTGCTAGTGGTTTGGGGACAGGGGTGGGCACTGAAGCTTTCTTT. The chain combines TRBV12-5 with TRBJ1-1, with TRBD1 matching over 9 bases. V was clipped by 1 base and J by 4 bases; unmatched bases: 4. Germline V CDR1 and CDR2: LGHNT, FRNRAP. This CDR3 contains 15 residues.

This rearrangement joins TRBV6-1 to TRBJ2-1, with a tentative D call TRBD1 (5 bases). The CDR3 extends over 14 amino acids. The germline CDR1 and CDR2 sequences are MNHNS and SASEGT. Trimming took off 10 bases at V and 5 bases at J, with 18 bases between the two ends. CDR3 sequence: CATMIMTANNEQFF. For the CDR3, the DNA is TGTGCCACCATGATAATGACAGCGAACAATGAGCAGTTCTTC.

The V call is TRBV9, the J call TRBJ1-2; 7 nucleotides match TRBD1. The CDR3 extends over 15 amino acids. Trimming cost V 0 bases and J 4 bases; bases outside gene matches: 6. Germline assignment: CDR1 SGDLS and CDR2 YYNGEE. This CDR3 reads CASSVGGGTVYGYTF. The DNA of the CDR3 is TGTGCCAGCAGCGTAGGAGGAGGGACAGTCTATGGCTACACCTTC. Complete variable domain (other parts from reference TRBV9 and TRBJ1-2): DSGVTQTPKHLITATGQRVTLRCSPRSGDLSVYWYQQSLDQGLQFLIQYYNGEERAKGNILERFSAQQFPDLHSELNLSSLELGDSALYFCASSVGGGTVYGYTFGSGTRLTVV.

The CDR3 here is CASSPIQGAFF. In nucleotides, the CDR3 is TGTGCCAGCAGCCCAATTCAGGGAGCTTTCTTT. The genes are TRBV7-9 and TRBJ1-1, with D perhaps matching TRBD1 (5 bases). Germline-derived CDR1 and CDR2 are SEHNR and FQNEAQ (reference sequence). The CDR3 has 11 amino acids. V was shortened by 5 bases and J by 10 bases, with 11 bases between the two germline ends. The variable domain in full, completed from reference TRBV7-9 and TRBJ1-1, reads DTGVSQNPRHKITKRGQNVTFRCDPISEHNRLYWYRQTLGQGPEFLTYFQNEAQLEKSRLLSDRFSAERPKGSFSTLEIQRTEQGDSAMYLCASSPIQGAFFGQGTRLTVV.

The V gene is TRBV19, the J gene TRBJ2-1; the match to TRBD2 covers 16 bases. V shed 7 bases and J 8 bases; nucleotides not matched to a gene: 14. Germline lookup yields CDR1 LNHDA and CDR2 SQIVND (reference sequence). The CDR3 runs 18 residues. In DNA form, the CDR3 reads TGTGCCAGTACCCTCATGGGACTAGCGGGAGGGCCAGTCCATGAGCAGTTCTTC. Translated, it gives CASTLMGLAGGPVHEQFF.

Here the CDR3 reads CASSLDQRVNEQYF. CDR3 bases: TGTGCCAGCAGCTTGGACCAGCGGGTCAACGAGCAGTACTTC. The chain joins TRBV5-5 to TRBJ2-7; tentatively, D is TRBD2 (6 bases). CDR1 SGHKS and CDR2 YYEKEE come from the germline V gene (reference sequence). V was clipped by 0 bases and J by 5 bases, with 12 bases between them. The CDR3 consists of 14 residues.

The chain links TRBV2 to TRBJ2-3; 9 positions match TRBD1. The CDR3 sequence is 16 residues long. The germline gives CDR1 SNHLY, CDR2 FYNNEI. The V and J ends lost 5 bases and 5 bases, in that order; junction bases with no gene match: 11. Written as DNA, the CDR3 is TGTGCCAGCAGTCCCAGAAACAGGGGGCTGGGAGATACGCAGTATTTT. Translated: CASSPRNRGLGDTQYF.

This chain links TRBV7-6 with TRBJ1-3; no firm D call. Germline V lookup: CDR1 SGHVS, CDR2 FNYEAQ. The CDR3 is 15 residues long. V shed 5 bases and J shed 0 bases, with 11 bases lying between them. The CDR3 DNA follows: TGTGCCAGCAGCCCCAGGAGGAGCTCTGGAAACACCATATATTTT. It codes for CASSPRRSSGNTIYF.

The chain couples TRBV19 to TRBJ1-5; 7 positions match TRBD1. The length of the CDR3 is 14 residues. Germline CDR1 and CDR2: LNHDA and SQIVND (reference sequence). Trimming at V came to 1 base and at J to 11 bases, leaving 8 bases not matched to a gene. CDR3 amino acids: CASSIAIGQGAQHF. In DNA form, the CDR3 reads TGTGCCAGTAGTATAGCAATTGGGCAGGGGGCCCAGCATTTT.

The rearrangement joins TRBV2 to TRBJ2-1; 10 nucleotides align to TRBD2. Per germline, CDR1 SNHLY and CDR2 FYNNEI. Germline trimming cut 2 bases from V and 6 bases from J; bases unmatched to any gene: 1. This CDR3 region has 14 residues. CDR3 sequence (DNA): TGTGCCAGCAGTGAACTAGCGGGGGTCAATGAGCAGTTCTTC. As protein: CASSELAGVNEQFF.

This chain uses TRBV2 with TRBJ1-5, with a tentative D call TRBD1 (5 bases). The germline V gene has CDR1 SNHLY and CDR2 FYNNEI. The CDR3 runs to 13 residues. Trimming removed 6 bases from V and 5 bases from J, with 11 bases in between. The CDR3 DNA reads TGTGCCAGCAGCTTACAGGATTATCAGCCCCAGCATTTT. Its protein product is CASSLQDYQPQHF.

The rearrangement uses TRBV5-1 and TRBJ2-5, with a weak D call TRBD1 (6 bases). Germline lookup yields CDR1 SGHRS and CDR2 YFSETQ. This CDR3 contains 14 residues. The V end lost 0 bases, the J end lost 5 bases, and 11 bases lay between the germline ends. In DNA, the CDR3 is TGCGCCAGCAGCTTGGAATGGGGGCGGGAGACCCAGTACTTC. It encodes CASSLEWGRETQYF.

The J gene is TRBJ2-5, the V gene TRBV11-2; weak D call: TRBD2 (6 bases). CDR1 and CDR2 (germline): SGHAT, FQNNGV. Deletions cut 7 bases from V and 3 bases from J, with 15 bases between. This CDR3 spans 14 amino acids. The CDR3 sequence: CASTSGVWEETQYF. The CDR3 coding sequence is TGTGCCAGCACCTCGGGAGTCTGGGAAGAGACCCAGTACTTC.

The chain is built from TRBV6-1 and TRBJ2-7; D ambiguous. The CDR3 contains 13 residues. CDR1 is MNHNS, CDR2 SASEGT, per germline. V was cut by 3 bases and J by 2 bases, with 8 bases left in between. The CDR3 sequence: CASSENTAYEQYF. DNA of the CDR3: TGTGCCAGCAGTGAGAACACCGCCTACGAGCAGTACTTC.

For the CDR3, the DNA is TGTGCCAGTACCATTAGCGGGAGGGCCCGGAATGAGCAGTTCTTC. This gives the protein CASTISGRARNEQFF. This sequence joins TRBV19 and TRBJ2-1, with TRBD2 matching over 11 bases. Germline CDR1 LNHDA, CDR2 SQIVND (reference sequence). Germline trimming cut 7 bases from V and 7 bases from J; bases unmatched to any gene: 9. The CDR3 contains 15 residues.

The rearrangement links TRBV29-1 to TRBJ2-5, with 7 bases fitting TRBD2. The J segment lost 4 bases and the V segment lost 7 bases, leaving 6 bases of the junction unmatched. The CDR3 length is 12 residues. Germline V gene data show CDR1 as SQVTM and CDR2 as ANQGSEA. The CDR3 reads CSAVGGGETQYF. DNA of the CDR3: TGCAGCGCCGTGGGGGGGGGAGAGACCCAGTACTTC. Full variable domain (remainder filled in from reference TRBV29-1 and TRBJ2-5): SAVISQKPSRDICQRGTSLTIQCQVDSQVTMMFWYRQQPGQSLTLIATANQGSEATYESGFVIDKFPISRPNLTFSTLTVSNMSPEDSSIYLCSAVGGGETQYFGPGTRLLVL.

The chain carries TRBV25-1 and TRBJ2-2; 8 positions agree with TRBD1. This CDR3 contains 15 residues. The V segment lost 5 bases and the J segment 6 bases; nucleotides outside the gene matches: 8. Germline loops: CDR1 MGHDK, CDR2 SYGVNS. The CDR3 DNA is TGTGCCAGCAGTCAGGCAGGGGGCGCCTCCGGGGAGCTGTTTTTT. Translating it yields CASSQAGGASGELFF.

J is TRBJ2-1 and V is TRBV28; 11 bases map to TRBD2. CDR3 length equals 15 residues. The germline V gene has CDR1 MDHEN and CDR2 SYDVKM. Trimming cost V 5 bases and J 9 bases; bases outside gene matches: 9. The CDR3: CASSVRLAGMGEQFF. In DNA, the CDR3 is TGTGCCAGCAGTGTACGACTAGCGGGAATGGGTGAGCAGTTCTTC.

The chain combines TRBV7-2 with TRBJ2-7; possible D gene TRBD2, 6 bases. From germline, CDR1 is SGHTA and CDR2 FQGNSA. Trimming cost V 8 bases and J 0 bases, with 14 bases left between them. The CDR3 consists of 14 residues. Written as DNA, the CDR3 is TGTGCCAGCTCGAGGGAGGCGAGCTCCTACGAGCAGTACTTC. Translating gives CASSREASSYEQYF.

V and J are TRBV5-3 and TRBJ2-7; D may be TRBD2 (6 bases). TRBV5-3 is annotated as an ORF whose role is uncertain. The length of the CDR3 is 18 residues. V was shortened by 4 bases and J by 5 bases, with 28 bases between the two germline ends. The CDR3 DNA reads TGTGCCAGAAGCGGATGGACGGCGGGCGGGATAACGGGTGACGAGCAGTACTTC. It codes for CARSGWTAGGITGDEQYF.

On this clone: Additional DNA sequences in this sample encode the identical CDR3. The J gene is TRBJ1-5, the V gene TRBV19, with TRBD1 matching over 7 bases. The J segment lost 4 bases and the V segment lost 2 bases, leaving 5 bases of the junction unmatched. CDR3 size: 15 residues. Germline CDR1 and CDR2: LNHDA and SQIVND (reference sequence). The CDR3 is CASSISGTENQPQHF. CDR3 sequence (DNA): TGTGCCAGTAGTATATCAGGGACAGAGAATCAGCCCCAGCATTTT. The full variable domain, with the rest looked up from reference TRBV19 and TRBJ1-5, is DGGITQSPKYLFRKEGQNVTLSCEQNLNHDAMYWYRQDPGQGLRLIYYSQIVNDFQKGDIAEGYSVSREKKESFPLTVTSAQKNPTAFYLCASSISGTENQPQHFGDGTRLSIL.

The rearrangement links TRBV18 to TRBJ2-7; 11 bases fit TRBD1. The germline gives CDR1 KGHSH, CDR2 LQKENI. V gave up 0 bases and J gave up 2 bases; unmatched junction bases: 9. The CDR3 extends over 18 amino acids. This chain's CDR3 is CASSPPGTGGIQPYEQYF. The CDR3 nucleotides read TGTGCCAGCTCACCACCCGGGACAGGGGGTATACAGCCCTACGAGCAGTACTTC.

This chain connects TRBV10-1 to TRBJ1-5, with 9 bases that match TRBD1. The CDR3 sequence is 19 residues long. V lost 6 bases and J lost 2; bases outside the gene matches: 17. Germline assignment: CDR1 WNHNN and CDR2 SYGVQD (reference sequence). The CDR3 DNA follows: TGCGCCAGCAGGGCCCCCGGACAGGGGAGGGTTTGGGGCAATCAGCCCCAGCATTTT. Protein sequence: CASRAPGQGRVWGNQPQHF.

This chain connects TRBV5-1 to TRBJ1-2; D unresolved. The CDR3 totals 14 residues. Trimming took off 5 bases at V and 1 base at J, with 12 bases between the two ends. Germline assignment: CDR1 SGHRS and CDR2 YFSETQ. The CDR3 bases are TGCGCCAGCAGTGAGGCCGTAGGTAACTATGGCTACACCTTC. Its translation is CASSEAVGNYGYTF.

The chain carries TRBV27 and TRBJ1-2, with D possibly matching TRBD1 (5 bases). The germline CDR1 and CDR2 sequences are MNHEY and SMNVEV (reference sequence). V was cut by 3 bases and J by 5 bases, with 10 bases left in between. The CDR3 consists of 13 residues. CDR3 loop: CASSFTGIYGYTF. The CDR3 DNA reads as TGTGCCAGCAGTTTCACAGGCATATATGGCTACACCTTC.

This clone has a handful of counts. This chain connects TRBV7-8 to TRBJ2-7, with 7 positions matching TRBD2. The CDR3 contains 16 residues. The germline V gene encodes CDR1 SGHVS and CDR2 FQNEAQ. Losses at the gene ends were 4 bases for V and 0 bases for J; bases not matched to a gene: 9. The DNA for the CDR3 is TGTGCCAGCAGCTCGGGGGGACTGACGAGCTCCTACGAGCAGTACTTC. The encoded protein is CASSSGGLTSSYEQYF.

This chain connects TRBV10-3 to TRBJ1-5; D gene unclear. From germline, CDR1 is ENHRY and CDR2 SYGVKD. The CDR3 consists of 13 residues. Trimming shortened V by 3 bases and J by 2 bases, and 5 bases separated the two germline ends. CDR3 DNA sequence: TGTGCCATCAGTGACCCTGGCAATCAGCCCCAGCATTTT. Translation gives CAISDPGNQPQHF.

The chain couples TRBV28 to TRBJ1-1; 7 bases fit TRBD1. Germline-derived CDR1 and CDR2 are MDHEN and SYDVKM. This CDR3 spans 15 amino acids. J lost 0 bases, V lost 7 bases, and 8 bases had no gene match. The CDR3 nucleotides read TGTGCCAGCACCACTCCGACAGGGATGAACACTGAAGCTTTCTTT. Its protein is CASTTPTGMNTEAFF.